A selection of T cell receptor beta chains follows, all from one sample in a study of T cell repertoires in cytomegalovirus infection. TCRdb analysed the reads with MiXCR anew, one entry per CDR3 protein. The table includes under 150,000 distinct CDR3 sequences, approximately 9.2% detected once. The sequenced sample was PBMCs. The receptors were gathered from a human donor in good health (CMV status not recorded). Some clones in this sample may be carry-over from other donors' samples. The CDR3 runs from the conserved cysteine through the conserved F or W.

TRBV7-2	TRBJ2-3	CASSFPPGGGAGTDTQYF
TRBV20-1	TRBJ2-3	CSARDRRRGADTQYF
TRBV29-1	TRBJ1-4	CSLKGQWDEKLFF
TRBV7-6	TRBJ2-1	CASSLAQGEQFF
TRBV12-3/TRBV12-4	TRBJ1-4	CASSLGRGGKLFF
TRBV28	TRBJ1-1	CASMLGQGNTEAFF
TRBV12-3/TRBV12-4	TRBJ2-5	CASSLGGMEQETQYF
TRBV7-2	TRBJ1-1	CASSSQGTGPGGTEAFF
TRBV7-2	TRBJ2-5	CASSTQGGPEETQYF
TRBV6-1	TRBJ2-1	CASSENWRGYNEQFF
TRBV2	TRBJ2-2	CASSEESGLAVEGTGELFF
TRBV7-2	TRBJ1-2	CASRSDGYYGYTF
TRBV7-8	TRBJ1-3	CASSHVRGDGNTIYF
TRBV15	TRBJ2-5	CATSETKTGYWEETQYF
TRBV18	TRBJ1-6	CASSPLDRASYNSPLHF
TRBV20-1	TRBJ1-5	CSVQDRDQPQHF
TRBV7-8	TRBJ2-5	CASSLRTGQETQYF
TRBV7-9	TRBJ2-7	CASSSVAGVTYEQYF
TRBV5-6	TRBJ2-1	CASSHYSLVALHGQFF
TRBV6-5	TRBJ1-6	CASKTGDSPLHF
TRBV20-1	TRBJ2-1	CSASLAGGPYNEQFF
TRBV6-5	TRBJ2-3	CASSYSGQVRATDTQYF